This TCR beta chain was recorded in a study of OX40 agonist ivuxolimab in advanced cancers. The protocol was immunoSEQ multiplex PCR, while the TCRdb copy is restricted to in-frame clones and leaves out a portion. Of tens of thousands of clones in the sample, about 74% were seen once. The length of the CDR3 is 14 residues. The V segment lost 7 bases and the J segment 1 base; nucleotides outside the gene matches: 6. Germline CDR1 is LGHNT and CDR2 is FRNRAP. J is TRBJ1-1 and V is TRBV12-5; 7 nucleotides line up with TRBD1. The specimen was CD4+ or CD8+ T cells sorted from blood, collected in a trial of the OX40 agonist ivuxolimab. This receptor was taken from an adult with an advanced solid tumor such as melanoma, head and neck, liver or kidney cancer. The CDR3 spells CASVLGQSNTEAFF. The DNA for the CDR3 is TGTGCTAGTGTCCTGGGACAGTCGAACACTGAAGCTTTCTTT.